What follows are 26 T cell receptor beta chains derived from one specimen sequenced in a study of T cells after yellow fever vaccination (dated by TCRdb to between 2018 and 2021). This specimen's treatment or condition label, per the study, means: live attenuated yellow fever vaccine strain. The library was obtained by 5' RACE. Reads for this sample came from an Illumina HiSeq 2500. Using fastp at Q25 and MiXCR, TCRdb reprocessed the public reads and kept productive beta chains. Identical CDR3 proteins give one entry, which carries the most common genes and DNA. This sample holds about 300,000 distinct CDR3 sequences; around 7% were observed only once. Around 17% of the sample is in the top ten clones. Sequences were derived from PBMCs, sampled 35 to 50 days after the first yellow fever vaccination. The receptors stem from a man between 18 and 29 years old who received the YFV17D yellow fever vaccine.

The chain couples TRBV10-3 to TRBJ1-3; 8 nucleotides line up with TRBD1. CDR1 and CDR2 from the germline V gene are ENHRY and SYGVKD. J gave up 0 bases and V 6 bases, and 7 bases lay outside the gene matches. This CDR3 contains 16 residues. CDR3 sequence (DNA): TGTGCCATCAGCTCTACAGGGGGAGACTCTGGAAACACCATATATTTT. Translated: CAISSTGGDSGNTIYF.

This clonotype was counted at least ten times. The chain uses TRBV4-1 and TRBJ2-5; D gene ambiguous. Trimming took 2 bases from V and 4 from J, leaving 8 bases between them. The CDR3 extends over 13 amino acids. Looked up from germline, CDR1 is MGHRA and CDR2 is YSYEKL. The DNA for the CDR3 is TGCGCCAGCAGCCAAAATGTAGGAGAGACCCAGTACTTC. It codes for CASSQNVGETQYF.

In its sample, this clonotype was seen a few times. The CDR3 DNA sequence: TGTGCCAGCAGCCCCCTCAGGGACTCGTACCAAGAGACCCAGTACTTC. This translates into CASSPLRDSYQETQYF. The chain employs TRBV7-8 and TRBJ2-5, with D possibly being TRBD2 (6 bases). Germline loops: CDR1 SGHVS, CDR2 FQNEAQ. The CDR3 consists of 16 residues. The germline V and J ends were trimmed by 5 bases and 0 bases, with 16 bases remaining between them.

The V and J genes are TRBV28 and TRBJ2-7; 7 bases match TRBD2. Trimming at V came to 4 bases and at J to 7 bases, leaving 10 bases not matched to a gene. CDR3 size: 14 residues. In germline, CDR1 is MDHEN, CDR2 SYDVKM. CDR3 sequence reads: CASSSGTTTREQYV. In nucleotides, the CDR3 is TGTGCCAGCAGTTCGGGGACTACCACTCGGGAGCAGTACGTC.

Details on this clonotype: Compared with germline, one end of the junction differs, possibly owing to a read error. The gene calls are TRBV20-1 and TRBJ2-3, with 9 positions matching TRBD2. The CDR3 runs to 14 residues. Germline values: CDR1 DFQATT, CDR2 SNEGSKA (reference sequence). The CDR3 DNA follows: TGCTGTGCTGGTCCTAGCGGGGGCACAGATACGCAGTATTTT. It codes for CCAGPSGGTDTQYF.

This clonotype was observed a handful of times. The genes are TRBV6-2 or TRBV6-3 and TRBJ2-7; the match to TRBD2 covers 7 bases. The CDR3 has 14 residues. Germline loops: CDR1 MNHEY, CDR2 SVGEGT. J lost 3 bases, V lost 6 bases, and 8 bases had no gene match. CDR3 loop: CASSDPGLDYEQYF. The CDR3 coding sequence is TGTGCCAGCAGCGATCCTGGACTAGACTACGAGCAGTACTTC.

This clonotype was counted many times. The rearrangement joins TRBV4-1 to TRBJ2-7; D is possibly TRBD1 (5 bases). The germline gives CDR1 MGHRA, CDR2 YSYEKL. V was shortened by 1 base and J by 3 bases, with 7 bases between the two germline ends. This CDR3 contains 13 residues. CDR3 loop: CASSQGTFYEQYF. CDR3 sequence (DNA): TGCGCCAGCAGCCAAGGGACATTCTACGAGCAGTACTTC.

This chain links TRBV20-1 with TRBJ2-3; TRBD2 might be the D (5 bases). V was cut by 8 bases and J by 0 bases, with 15 bases left in between. The CDR3 contains 14 residues. The germline V gene encodes CDR1 DFQATT and CDR2 SNEGSKA (reference sequence). CDR3 nucleotides: TGCAGTCAGCGGTCGGCAGACAGCACAGATACGCAGTATTTT. It yields the protein CSQRSADSTDTQYF.

This clonotype has a handful of counts. As DNA, the CDR3 is TGTGCCAGCAGCCTTGAGGTTCGCGGGACAGGCGCAGATACGCAGTATTTT. This translates into CASSLEVRGTGADTQYF. This chain connects TRBV3-1 to TRBJ2-3, with 8 positions matching TRBD1. Germline CDR1 and CDR2: LGHDT and YNNKEL (reference sequence). The CDR3 extends over 17 amino acids. J lost 4 bases, V lost 4 bases, and 13 bases had no gene match.

This clonotype was seen at least ten times. This chain uses TRBV28 with TRBJ2-1, with 13 positions matching TRBD2. The junction had 6 bases not matched to a gene; V was cut back by 5 bases and J by 5 bases. The V gene's germline CDR1 is MDHEN and CDR2 SYDVKM. The CDR3 has 16 amino acids. The CDR3 nucleotides read TGTGCCAGCAGTCCCGGGGGACTAGCGGGGCACAATGAGCAGTTCTTC. This sequence encodes CASSPGGLAGHNEQFF.

This clonotype was counted ten times or more. This chain connects TRBV7-2 to TRBJ2-7; the D gene could be TRBD1 or TRBD2 (5 bases each). The CDR3 is made up of 13 amino acids. Trimming took 4 bases from V and 6 from J, leaving 13 bases between them. Germline assignment: CDR1 SGHTA and CDR2 FQGNSA. The CDR3 region is CASSSRGQGEQYF. The CDR3 region has the DNA TGTGCCAGCAGCTCGAGGGGTCAGGGCGAGCAGTACTTC.

The V gene is TRBV27, the J gene TRBJ2-7, with D unresolved. V lost 0 bases, J lost 0 bases, and 12 bases lay in between. Germline CDR1 is MNHEY and CDR2 is SMNVEV (reference sequence). The CDR3 spans 16 residues. The CDR3 spells CASSLSWSARSYEQYF. DNA for the CDR3: TGTGCCAGCAGTTTATCTTGGTCGGCTCGCTCCTACGAGCAGTACTTC.

This clonotype was seen at least ten times. V usage is TRBV4-3 and J usage is TRBJ2-5; tentative D call: TRBD1 (6 bases). The V end lost 1 base, the J end lost 3 bases, and 15 bases lay between the germline ends. The germline V gene encodes CDR1 LGHNA and CDR2 YSLEER. CDR3 size: 16 residues. CDR3 region: CASSQALSWTEETQYF. CDR3 DNA: TGCGCCAGCAGCCAAGCCCTCTCGTGGACAGAAGAGACCCAGTACTTC.

This clonotype turned up a few times. The V gene is TRBV6-1, the J gene TRBJ2-2, with 7 positions matching TRBD2. Germline CDR1 is MNHNS and CDR2 is SASEGT. J gave up 4 bases and V 6 bases, and 11 bases lay outside the gene matches. The CDR3 consists of 16 residues. The CDR3 loop reads CASRRPRTGGTGELFF. CDR3 in DNA: TGTGCCAGCAGACGCCCCCGGACGGGGGGCACCGGGGAGCTGTTTTTT.

In this sample, this clonotype turned up a few times. The V call is TRBV18, the J call TRBJ1-2; D ambiguous. In germline, CDR1 is KGHSH, CDR2 LQKENI. This CDR3 is built from 13 residues. Trimming took 1 base from V and 8 from J, leaving 11 bases between them. The CDR3 loop is CASSPRVADGYTF. DNA of the CDR3: TGTGCCAGCTCACCACGGGTGGCGGACGGCTACACCTTC.

This clonotype showed up many times. The chain is built from TRBV5-1 and TRBJ2-5; 8 nucleotides align to TRBD1. Germline-derived CDR1 and CDR2 are SGHRS and YFSETQ. This CDR3 spans 16 amino acids. With 0 bases clipped from V and 1 base from J, the junction kept 5 bases outside the gene matches. Here the CDR3 reads CASSLGDRGLQETQYF. CDR3 bases: TGCGCCAGCAGCTTGGGAGACAGGGGCCTCCAAGAGACCCAGTACTTC.

The CDR3 spells CASSPVVATEAFF. Written as DNA, the CDR3 is TGCGCCAGCAGCCCAGTAGTGGCCACTGAAGCTTTCTTT. The chain combines TRBV5-1 with TRBJ1-1; D is unresolved. In germline, CDR1 is SGHRS, CDR2 YFSETQ. The CDR3 covers 13 residues. V lost 4 bases to trimming and J lost 4 bases, with 11 bases between them.

This clonotype was detected a few times. The V and J genes are TRBV12-3 or TRBV12-4 and TRBJ2-7; D perhaps matches TRBD1 (5 bases). Between the trimmed V and J ends, which lost 6 bases and 4 bases, there was a span of 10 bases. The CDR3 has 12 residues. Here the CDR3 DNA reads TGTGCCAGCAGGCCGGACACATACGAGCAGTACTTC. This sequence encodes CASRPDTYEQYF.

The genes are TRBV29-1 and TRBJ2-2; TRBD2 agrees at 16 bases. Germline V gene data show CDR1 as SQVTM and CDR2 as ANQGSEA. The CDR3 has 18 residues. V lost 7 bases to trimming and J lost 3 bases; unmatched junction nucleotides: 11. The CDR3 DNA sequence: TGCAGCGCCCAACCGGGACTAGCGGGGGGGCCGGACACCGGGGAGCTGTTTTTT. Amino acids: CSAQPGLAGGPDTGELFF.

This clonotype was seen a few times. V is TRBV4-1 and J is TRBJ2-3; 9 nucleotides match TRBD1. The CDR3 runs to 15 residues. The V and J ends lost 4 bases and 1 base, in that order; junction bases with no gene match: 3. The germline gives CDR1 MGHRA, CDR2 YSYEKL. CDR3: CASSLWTGGTDTQYF. The CDR3 DNA reads as TGCGCCAGCAGCCTCTGGACAGGGGGCACAGATACGCAGTATTTT.

This clonotype was seen many times. V usage is TRBV20-1 and J usage is TRBJ2-7, with a weak D call TRBD2 (6 bases). The CDR3 length is 13 residues. In germline, CDR1 is DFQATT, CDR2 SNEGSKA (reference sequence). Trimming cost V 0 bases and J 7 bases, with 13 bases left between them. CDR3 loop: CSARDVEGMEQYV. The CDR3, as DNA: TGCAGTGCTAGAGATGTGGAGGGAATGGAGCAGTACGTC.

The genes are TRBV10-2 and TRBJ2-1, with D possibly matching TRBD2 (7 bases). V gave up 2 bases and J gave up 9 bases, with 29 bases separating them. Germline CDR1 WSHSY, CDR2 SAAADI. The CDR3 totals 19 residues. Here the CDR3 reads CASSEKGSGGLLTVGEQFF. The CDR3 DNA reads TGCGCCAGCAGTGAGAAGGGATCGGGGGGCCTTCTCACAGTGGGTGAGCAGTTCTTC.

This clonotype came up a few times. The J gene is TRBJ2-1, the V gene TRBV7-3; 8 bases are shared with TRBD2. Germline V gives CDR1 SGHTA, CDR2 FQGTGA. V lost 3 bases and J lost 6; bases outside the gene matches: 7. This CDR3 comprises 15 residues. The CDR3 loop is CASSLGAGGLNEQFF. CDR3 sequence (DNA): TGTGCCAGCAGCTTGGGGGCGGGGGGTCTCAATGAGCAGTTCTTC.

The rearrangement uses TRBV18 and TRBJ2-5; no clear D gene. Trimming pared 10 bases from V and 4 bases from J, leaving 13 bases between. CDR1 KGHSH and CDR2 LQKENI come from the germline V gene. This CDR3 has 12 residues. CDR3 residues: CATSDDRETQYF. CDR3 nucleotides: TGTGCCACATCGGACGACCGAGAGACCCAGTACTTC.

V usage is TRBV5-4 and J usage is TRBJ2-5; 7 bases match TRBD1. Germline V gene sequence: CDR1 SGHNT, CDR2 YYREEE (reference sequence). This CDR3 has 14 amino acids. V lost 4 bases to trimming and J lost 3 bases; unmatched junction nucleotides: 6. CDR3 bases: TGTGCCAGCAGCCACCGGGACAGAGAAGAGACCCAGTACTTC. This encodes CASSHRDREETQYF.

This clonotype was seen only a few times. The chain recombines TRBV20-1 with TRBJ1-2; 9 bases fit TRBD1. The CDR3 covers 12 residues. Germline V gives CDR1 DFQATT, CDR2 SNEGSKA (reference sequence). Losses at the gene ends were 4 bases for V and 7 bases for J; bases not matched to a gene: 4. The CDR3 nucleotides are TGCAGTGCTACACAGGGGGCTCTTGGCTACACCTTC. Its translation is CSATQGALGYTF.